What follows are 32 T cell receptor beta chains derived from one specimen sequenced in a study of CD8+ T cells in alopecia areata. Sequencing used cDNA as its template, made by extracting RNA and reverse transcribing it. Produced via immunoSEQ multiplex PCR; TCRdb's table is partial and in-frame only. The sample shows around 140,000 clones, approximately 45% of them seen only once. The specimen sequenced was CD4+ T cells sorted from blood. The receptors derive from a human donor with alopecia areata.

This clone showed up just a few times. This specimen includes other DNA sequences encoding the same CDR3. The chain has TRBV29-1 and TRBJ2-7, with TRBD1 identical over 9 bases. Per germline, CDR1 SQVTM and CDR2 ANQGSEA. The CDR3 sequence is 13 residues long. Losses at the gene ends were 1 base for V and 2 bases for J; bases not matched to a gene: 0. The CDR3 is CSVEGQGAYEQYF. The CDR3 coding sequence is TGCAGCGTTGAAGGACAGGGGGCCTACGAGCAGTACTTC.

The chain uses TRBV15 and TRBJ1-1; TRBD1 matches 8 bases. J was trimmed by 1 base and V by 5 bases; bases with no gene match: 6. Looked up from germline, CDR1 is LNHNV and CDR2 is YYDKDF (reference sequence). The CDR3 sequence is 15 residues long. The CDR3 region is CATSGTGQGNTEAFF. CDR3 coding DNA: TGTGCCACCAGCGGAACCGGACAGGGGAACACTGAAGCTTTCTTT.

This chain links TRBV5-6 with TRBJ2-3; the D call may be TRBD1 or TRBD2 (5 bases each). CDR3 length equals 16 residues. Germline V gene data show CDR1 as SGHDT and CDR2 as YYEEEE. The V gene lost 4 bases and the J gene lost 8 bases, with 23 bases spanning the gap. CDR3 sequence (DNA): TGTGCCAGCAGCGGGGGTCCGGGCAACGCTGGTGTTACGCAGTATTTT. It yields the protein CASSGGPGNAGVTQYF.

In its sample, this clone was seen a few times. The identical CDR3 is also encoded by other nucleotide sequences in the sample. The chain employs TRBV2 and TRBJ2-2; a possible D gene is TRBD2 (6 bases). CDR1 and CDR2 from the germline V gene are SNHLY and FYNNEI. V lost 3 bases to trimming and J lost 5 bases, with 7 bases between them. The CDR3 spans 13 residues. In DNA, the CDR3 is TGTGCCAGCAGTGAGGAGGGGACCGGGGAGCTGTTTTTT. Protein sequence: CASSEEGTGELFF.

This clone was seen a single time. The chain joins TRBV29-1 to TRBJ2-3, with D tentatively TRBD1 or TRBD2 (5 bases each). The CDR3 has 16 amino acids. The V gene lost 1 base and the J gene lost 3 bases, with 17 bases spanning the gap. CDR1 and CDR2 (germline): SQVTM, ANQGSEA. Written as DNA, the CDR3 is TGCAGCGTTGAAGGGGGGTCAGGGATGGAGACAGATACGCAGTATTTT. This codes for CSVEGGSGMETDTQYF.

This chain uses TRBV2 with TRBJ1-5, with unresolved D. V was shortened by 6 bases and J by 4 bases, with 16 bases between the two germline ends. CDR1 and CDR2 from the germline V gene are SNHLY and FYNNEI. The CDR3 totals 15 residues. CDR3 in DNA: TGTGCCAGCAGCGCTGGGTTGAGCGCAAATCAGCCCCAGCATTTT. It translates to CASSAGLSANQPQHF.

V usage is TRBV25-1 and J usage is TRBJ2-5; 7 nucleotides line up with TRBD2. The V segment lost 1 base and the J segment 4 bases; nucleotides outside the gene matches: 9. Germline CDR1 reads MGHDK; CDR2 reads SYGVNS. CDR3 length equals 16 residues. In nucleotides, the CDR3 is TGTGCCAGCAGTGAATCGGGACGAGGGGAGGGAGAGACCCAGTACTTC. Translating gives CASSESGRGEGETQYF.

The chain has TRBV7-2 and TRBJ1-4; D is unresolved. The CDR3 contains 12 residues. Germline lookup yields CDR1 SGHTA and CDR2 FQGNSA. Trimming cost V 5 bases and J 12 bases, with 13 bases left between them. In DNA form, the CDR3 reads TGTGCCAGCAGCAGAATCGACGAGGAACTGTTTTTT. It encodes CASSRIDEELFF.

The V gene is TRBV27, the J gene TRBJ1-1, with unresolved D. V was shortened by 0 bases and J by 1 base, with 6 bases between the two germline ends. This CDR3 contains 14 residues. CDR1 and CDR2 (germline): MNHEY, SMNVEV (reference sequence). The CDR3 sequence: CASSLSSRNTEAFF. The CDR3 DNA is TGTGCCAGCAGTTTATCGTCCAGGAACACTGAAGCTTTCTTT.

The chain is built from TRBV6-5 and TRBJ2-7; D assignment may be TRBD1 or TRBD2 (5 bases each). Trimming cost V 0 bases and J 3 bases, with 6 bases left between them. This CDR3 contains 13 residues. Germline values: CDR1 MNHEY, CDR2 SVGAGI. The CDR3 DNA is TGTGCCAGCAGTTACTCGAGGGGCTACGAGCAGTACTTC. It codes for CASSYSRGYEQYF.

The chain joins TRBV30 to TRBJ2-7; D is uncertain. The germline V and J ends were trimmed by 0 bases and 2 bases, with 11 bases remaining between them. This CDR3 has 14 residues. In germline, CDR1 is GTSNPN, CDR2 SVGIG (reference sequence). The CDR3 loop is CAWSVRRGTYEQYF. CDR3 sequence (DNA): TGTGCCTGGAGTGTACGGCGTGGGACCTACGAGCAGTACTTC.

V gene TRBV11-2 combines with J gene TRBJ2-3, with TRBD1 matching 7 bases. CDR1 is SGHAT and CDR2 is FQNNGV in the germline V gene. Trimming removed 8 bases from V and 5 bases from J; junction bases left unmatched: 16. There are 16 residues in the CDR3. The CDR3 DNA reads TGTGCCAGCGCACCAAGACCGGGACAGCCATTAGATACGCAGTATTTT. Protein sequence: CASAPRPGQPLDTQYF. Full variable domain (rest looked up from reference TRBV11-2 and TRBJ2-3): EAGVAQSPRYKIIEKRQSVAFWCNPISGHATLYWYQQILGQGPKLLIQFQNNGVVDDSQLPKDRFSAERLKGVDSTLKIQPAKLEDSAVYLCASAPRPGQPLDTQYFGPGTRLTVL.

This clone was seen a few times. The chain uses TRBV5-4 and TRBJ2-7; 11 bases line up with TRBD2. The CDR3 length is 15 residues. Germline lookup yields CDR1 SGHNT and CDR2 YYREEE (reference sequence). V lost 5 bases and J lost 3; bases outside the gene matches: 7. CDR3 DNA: TGTGCCAGCAGACCGGGGACTAGCGGAAACTACGAGCAGTACTTC. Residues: CASRPGTSGNYEQYF.

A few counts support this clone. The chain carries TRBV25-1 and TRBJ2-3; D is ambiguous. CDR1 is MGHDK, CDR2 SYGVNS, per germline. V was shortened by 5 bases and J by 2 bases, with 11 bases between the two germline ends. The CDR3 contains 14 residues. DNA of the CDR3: TGTGCCAGCAGTCAAGGGCCCAACACAGATACGCAGTATTTT. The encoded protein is CASSQGPNTDTQYF.

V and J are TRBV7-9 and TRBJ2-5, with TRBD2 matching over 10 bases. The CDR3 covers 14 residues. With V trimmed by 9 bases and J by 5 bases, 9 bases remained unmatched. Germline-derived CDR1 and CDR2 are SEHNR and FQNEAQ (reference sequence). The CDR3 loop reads CASILAGVSETQYF. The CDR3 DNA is TGTGCCAGTATCCTAGCGGGAGTTTCTGAGACCCAGTACTTC. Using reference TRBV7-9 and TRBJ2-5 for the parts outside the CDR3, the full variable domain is DTGVSQNPRHKITKRGQNVTFRCDPISEHNRLYWYRQTLGQGPEFLTYFQNEAQLEKSRLLSDRFSAERPKGSFSTLEIQRTEQGDSAMYLCASILAGVSETQYFGPGTRLLVL.

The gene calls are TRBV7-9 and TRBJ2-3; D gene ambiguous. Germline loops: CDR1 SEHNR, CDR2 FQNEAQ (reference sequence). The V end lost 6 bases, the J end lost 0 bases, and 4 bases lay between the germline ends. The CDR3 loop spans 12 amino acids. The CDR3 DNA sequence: TGTGCCAGCAGTTCTAGCACAGATACGCAGTATTTT. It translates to CASSSSTDTQYF.

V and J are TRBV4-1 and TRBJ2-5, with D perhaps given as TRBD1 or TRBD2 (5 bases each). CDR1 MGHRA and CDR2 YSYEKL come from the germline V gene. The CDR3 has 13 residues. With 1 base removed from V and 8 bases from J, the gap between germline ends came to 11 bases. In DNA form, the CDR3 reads TGCGCCAGCAGCCAAGCAGCCCGGGGCACCCAGTACTTC. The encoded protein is CASSQAARGTQYF.

DNA of the CDR3: TGTGCCTGGAGTGGACAGGGTAATGAAAAACTGTTTTTT. Protein: CAWSGQGNEKLFF. The chain joins TRBV30 to TRBJ1-4; 7 bases are a match to TRBD1. Trimming took 1 base from V and 4 from J; bases not matched to a gene: 0. From germline, CDR1 is GTSNPN and CDR2 SVGIG (reference sequence). This CDR3 has 13 amino acids.

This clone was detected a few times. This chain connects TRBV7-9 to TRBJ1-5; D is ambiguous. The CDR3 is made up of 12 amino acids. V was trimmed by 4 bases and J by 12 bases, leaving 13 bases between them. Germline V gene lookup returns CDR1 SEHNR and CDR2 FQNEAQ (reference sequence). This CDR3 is CASSSQPYNQHF. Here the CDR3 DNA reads TGTGCCAGCAGCTCCCAGCCTTACAACCAGCATTTT.

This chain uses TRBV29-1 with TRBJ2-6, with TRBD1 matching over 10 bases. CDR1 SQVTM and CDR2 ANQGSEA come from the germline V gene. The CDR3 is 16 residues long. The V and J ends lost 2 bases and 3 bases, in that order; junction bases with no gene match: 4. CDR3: CSVEWDRGGGANVLTF. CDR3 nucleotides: TGCAGCGTTGAATGGGACAGGGGTGGTGGGGCCAACGTCCTGACTTTC.

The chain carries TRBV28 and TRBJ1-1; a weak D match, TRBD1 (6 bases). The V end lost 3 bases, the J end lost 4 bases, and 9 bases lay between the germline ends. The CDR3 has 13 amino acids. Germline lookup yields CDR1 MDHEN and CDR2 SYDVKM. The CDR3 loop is CASSFQGSTEAFF. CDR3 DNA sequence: TGTGCCAGCAGTTTCCAGGGGTCCACTGAAGCTTTCTTT.

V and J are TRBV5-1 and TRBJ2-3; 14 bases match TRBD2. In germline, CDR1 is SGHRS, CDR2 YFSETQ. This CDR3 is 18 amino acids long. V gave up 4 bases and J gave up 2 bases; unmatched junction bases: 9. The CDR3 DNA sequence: TGCGCCAGCAGCAGAGGACTAGCGGGAGGAGTTACCACAGATACGCAGTATTTT. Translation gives CASSRGLAGGVTTDTQYF.

The CDR3 sequence is CASSLSLGELFF. In DNA, the CDR3 is TGCGCCAGCAGCTTGTCCCTCGGGGAGCTGTTTTTT. This chain connects TRBV5-1 to TRBJ2-2; D remains ambiguous. V was pared by 1 base and J by 7 bases, with 5 bases between. Germline assignment: CDR1 SGHRS and CDR2 YFSETQ. CDR3 length equals 12 residues. The full variable domain, with the rest looked up from reference TRBV5-1 and TRBJ2-2, is KAGVTQTPRYLIKTRGQQVTLSCSPISGHRSVSWYQQTPGQGLQFLFEYFSETQRNKGNFPGRFSGRQFSNSRSEMNVSTLELGDSALYLCASSLSLGELFFGEGSRLTVL.

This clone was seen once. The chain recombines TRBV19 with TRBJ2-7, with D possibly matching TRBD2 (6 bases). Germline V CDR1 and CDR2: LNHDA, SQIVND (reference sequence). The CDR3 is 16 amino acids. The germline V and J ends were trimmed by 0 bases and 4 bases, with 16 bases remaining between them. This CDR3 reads CASSIDNSGTLYEQYF. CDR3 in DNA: TGTGCCAGTAGTATAGATAATAGCGGAACACTTTACGAGCAGTACTTC.

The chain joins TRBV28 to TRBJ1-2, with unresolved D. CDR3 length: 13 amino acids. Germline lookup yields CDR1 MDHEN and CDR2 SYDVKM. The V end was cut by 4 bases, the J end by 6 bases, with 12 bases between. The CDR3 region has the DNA TGTGCCAGCAGTTCTCCGACTTTAGATGGCTACACCTTC. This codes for CASSSPTLDGYTF.

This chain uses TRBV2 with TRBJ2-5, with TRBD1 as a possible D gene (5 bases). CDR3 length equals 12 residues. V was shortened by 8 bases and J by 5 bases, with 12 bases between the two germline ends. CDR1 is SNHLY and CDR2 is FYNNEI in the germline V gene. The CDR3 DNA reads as TGTGCCAGCCAAATGGCAGGGGAGACCCAGTACTTC. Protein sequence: CASQMAGETQYF. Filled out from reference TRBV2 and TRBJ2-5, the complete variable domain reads EPEVTQTPSHQVTQMGQEVILRCVPISNHLYFYWYRQILGQKVEFLVSFYNNEISEKSEIFDDQFSVERPDGSNFTLKIRSTKLEDSAMYFCASQMAGETQYFGPGTRLLVL.

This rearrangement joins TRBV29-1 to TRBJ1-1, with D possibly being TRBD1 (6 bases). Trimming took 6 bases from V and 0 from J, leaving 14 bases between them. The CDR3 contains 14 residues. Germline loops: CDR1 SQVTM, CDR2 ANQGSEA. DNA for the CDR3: TGCAGCGTCGGGGGAGGACAGATGAACACTGAAGCTTTCTTT. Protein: CSVGGGQMNTEAFF. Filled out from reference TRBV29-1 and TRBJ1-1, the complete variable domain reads SAVISQKPSRDICQRGTSLTIQCQVDSQVTMMFWYRQQPGQSLTLIATANQGSEATYESGFVIDKFPISRPNLTFSTLTVSNMSPEDSSIYLCSVGGGQMNTEAFFGQGTRLTVV.

CDR3 coding DNA: TGTGCCAGCAGTTCTGGGGACAATACCTACAATGAGCAGTTCTTC. The encoded protein is CASSSGDNTYNEQFF. V usage is TRBV28 and J usage is TRBJ2-1, with D possibly being TRBD1 (6 bases). The CDR3 is made up of 15 amino acids. V lost 4 bases and J 2 bases, leaving 12 bases between the germline ends. The germline gives CDR1 MDHEN, CDR2 SYDVKM.

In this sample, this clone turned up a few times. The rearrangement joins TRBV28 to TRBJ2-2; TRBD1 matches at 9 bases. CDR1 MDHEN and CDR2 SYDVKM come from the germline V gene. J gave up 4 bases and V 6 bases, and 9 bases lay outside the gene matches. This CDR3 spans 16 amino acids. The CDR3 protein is CASRKNRGRGTGELFF. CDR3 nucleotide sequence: TGTGCCAGCAGGAAAAACAGGGGGCGAGGCACCGGGGAGCTGTTTTTT. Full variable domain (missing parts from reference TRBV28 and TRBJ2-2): DVKVTQSSRYLVKRTGEKVFLECVQDMDHENMFWYRQDPGLGLRLIYFSYDVKMKEKGDIPEGYSVSREKKERFSLILESASTNQTSMYLCASRKNRGRGTGELFFGEGSRLTVL.

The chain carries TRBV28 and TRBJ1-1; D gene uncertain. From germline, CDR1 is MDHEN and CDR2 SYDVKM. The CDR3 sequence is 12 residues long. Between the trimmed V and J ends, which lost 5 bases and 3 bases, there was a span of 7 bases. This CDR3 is CASSRRDTEAFF. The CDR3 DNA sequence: TGTGCCAGCAGTCGGCGGGACACTGAAGCTTTCTTT.

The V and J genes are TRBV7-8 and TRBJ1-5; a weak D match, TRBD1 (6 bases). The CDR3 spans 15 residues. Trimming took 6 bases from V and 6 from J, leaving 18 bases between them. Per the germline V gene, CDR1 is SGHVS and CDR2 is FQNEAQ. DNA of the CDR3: TGTGCCAGCAGTAATGGTGGGACAAGTCTTCAGCCCCAGCATTTT. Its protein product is CASSNGGTSLQPQHF.

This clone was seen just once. The CDR3, as DNA: TGTGCCAGCAGTGAACGGGCAGGCTTAACTAATGAAAAACTGTTTTTT. Translating it yields CASSERAGLTNEKLFF. The chain has TRBV6-1 and TRBJ1-4; D is unclear. V was clipped by 2 bases and J by 1 base, with 11 bases between them. The germline CDR1 and CDR2 sequences are MNHNS and SASEGT. The CDR3 runs 16 residues.